The clone carrying this T cell receptor beta chain has a count of ten or more. This entry belongs to a study of T cells after yellow fever vaccination. CDR1 and CDR2 from the germline V gene are SGHTA and FQGNSA. CDR3 length equals 12 residues. The V end lost 5 bases, the J end lost 5 bases, and 8 bases lay between the germline ends. Each CDR3 protein gets one entry after TCRdb re-called the 5' RACE reads with MiXCR. The sample has some 240,000 distinct CDR3 sequences; around 5.3% are singletons. This receptor was obtained from a man aged 18-30 years who received the YFV17D yellow fever vaccine. Source: CD4+ T cells sorted from PBMCs, taken on the day of the yellow fever booster vaccination. This chain joins TRBV7-2 and TRBJ2-3; D possibly corresponds to TRBD2 (5 bases). Here the CDR3 DNA reads TGTGCCAGCAGCCCCGAGGGAGATACGCAGTATTTT. Translating it yields CASSPEGDTQYF.